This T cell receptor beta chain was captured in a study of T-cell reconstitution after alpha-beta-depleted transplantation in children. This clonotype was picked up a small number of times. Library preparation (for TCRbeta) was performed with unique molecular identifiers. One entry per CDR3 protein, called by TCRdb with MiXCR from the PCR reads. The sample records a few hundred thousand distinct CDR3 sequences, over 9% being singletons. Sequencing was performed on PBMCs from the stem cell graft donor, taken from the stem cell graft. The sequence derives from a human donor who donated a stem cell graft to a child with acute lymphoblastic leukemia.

For the CDR3, the DNA is TGTGCCAGCGAGGGGATCACCTACGAGCAGTACTTC. The encoded protein is CASEGITYEQYF. The J gene is TRBJ2-7, the V gene TRBV7-9; possibly TRBD1 or TRBD2 for D (5 bases each). Germline assignment: CDR1 SEHNR and CDR2 FQNEAQ (reference sequence). V was shortened by 8 bases and J by 2 bases, with 10 bases between the two germline ends. The CDR3 contains 12 residues.